This TCR beta chain was captured in a study of OX40 agonist ivuxolimab in advanced cancers. For the study at large: With ivuxolimab, an agonistic anti-OX40 (CD134) antibody, patients were treated. In this trial design, patients received ivuxolimab intravenously at 0.01 to 10 mg/kg every 2 weeks. Study outcomes and limitations: The study observed clonal expansion of CD4+ and CD8+ blood T cells by week 6 at 0.1 to 3.0 mg/kg.

Some clones are missing from TCRdb's copy, which holds only in-frame ones; the method was immunoSEQ multiplex PCR. The sample includes about 60,000 clones, about nine tenths of them seen just once. With baseline, cycle 4 day 1, and cycle 7 day 1 as timepoints, blood was sampled. To note about this clone: The antigen remains unidentified.

CDR1 is LGHNA, CDR2 YNFKEQ, per germline. This CDR3 has 15 residues. Trimming pared 0 bases from V and 6 bases from J, leaving 15 bases between. The receptor comes from an adult with an advanced solid tumor such as melanoma, head and neck, liver or kidney cancer. Sequenced here: CD4+ or CD8+ T cells sorted from blood, sampled in a trial of the OX40 agonist ivuxolimab. This sequence joins TRBV4-2 and TRBJ2-7; D is possibly TRBD1 or TRBD2 (5 bases each). The CDR3 DNA follows: TGTGCCAGCAGCCAAGATTGGGGGAGTGTGATCGAGCAGTACTTC. Encoded protein: CASSQDWGSVIEQYF.